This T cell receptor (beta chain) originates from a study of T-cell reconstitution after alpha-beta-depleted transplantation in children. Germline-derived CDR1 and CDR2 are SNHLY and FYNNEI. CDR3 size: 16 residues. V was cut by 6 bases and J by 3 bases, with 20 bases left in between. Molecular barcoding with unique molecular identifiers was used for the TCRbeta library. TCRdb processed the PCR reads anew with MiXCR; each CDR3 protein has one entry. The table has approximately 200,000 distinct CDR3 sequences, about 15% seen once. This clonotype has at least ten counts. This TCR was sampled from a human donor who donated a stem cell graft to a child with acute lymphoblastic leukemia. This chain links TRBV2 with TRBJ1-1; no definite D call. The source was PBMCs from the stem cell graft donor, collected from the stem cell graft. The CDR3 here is CASSRNAGEADTEAFF. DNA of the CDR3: TGTGCCAGCAGCAGAAACGCCGGGGAGGCGGACACTGAAGCTTTCTTT. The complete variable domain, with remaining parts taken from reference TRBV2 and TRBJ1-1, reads EPEVTQTPSHQVTQMGQEVILRCVPISNHLYFYWYRQILGQKVEFLVSFYNNEISEKSEIFDDQFSVERPDGSNFTLKIRSTKLEDSAMYFCASSRNAGEADTEAFFGQGTRLTVV.